These T cell receptor beta chains were read from a single sample in a study of shared clonotypes between healthy human individuals. Method: immunoSEQ multiplex PCR; TCRdb's copy keeps in-frame clones and lacks some. The table has around 1,100,000 clones, about 72% seen once. Sequencing was carried out using memory CD4+ T cells from PBMCs. The receptors stem from a man younger than 35 in good health. Some clones in this sample may be carry-over from other donors' samples. The CDR3 runs from the conserved cysteine through the conserved F or W. D genes are given only for firm matches. Not all rows give a size; the values are once, few, many and, for expanded clones, a class.

size,D,J,V,length,CDR3
NA,TRBD1,TRBJ1-1,TRBV11-3,16,CASSFRTGVGNTEAFF
NA,TRBD1,TRBJ1-1,TRBV5-4,14,CASSRTGSDTEAFF
NA,NA,TRBJ1-4,TRBV9,15,CASSVVGSGPEKLFF
NA,NA,TRBJ1-2,TRBV11-1,10,CATEGDGYTF
NA,NA,TRBJ2-5,TRBV30,12,CACGGDRAVMYF
NA,NA,TRBJ2-5,TRBV28,14,CASSLPTAQETQYF
NA,NA,TRBJ1-1,TRBV5-6,16,CASSSHGQGKVTEAFF
NA,TRBD1,TRBJ2-1,TRBV6-5,15,CASSKDPTGFNEQFF
NA,TRBD1,TRBJ1-4,TRBV28,15,CASKGQGRANEKLFF
few,NA,TRBJ1-5,TRBV10-3,11,CAIVVNQPQHF
few,NA,TRBJ1-2,TRBV5-6,14,CASSQTGRPMSYTF
NA,TRBD1,TRBJ1-1,TRBV28,15,CASSGLGQGGTEAFF
NA,NA,TRBJ1-2,TRBV5-1,15,CASSSGTATNYGYTF
NA,NA,TRBJ1-3,TRBV27,14,CASSQTGSRNTIYF
few,TRBD2,TRBJ2-2,TRBV4-1,18,CASSQRAWRETNTGELFF
NA,TRBD1,TRBJ2-5,TRBV7-9,15,CASSFKQGVQETQYF
NA,TRBD1,TRBJ1-2,TRBV27,14,CASSATYRGQGYTF
NA,NA,TRBJ2-7,TRBV7-2,13,CASSWGPAHEQYF
few,TRBD1,TRBJ1-2,TRBV27,17,CASSFVSTQGAEYGYTF
NA,TRBD1,TRBJ1-4,TRBV6-5,14,CASRPRQGYEKLFF
NA,NA,TRBJ2-7,TRBV25-1,13,CASKWGARDEQYF
many,TRBD1,TRBJ1-4,TRBV4-2,16,CASSPWAGTGNEKLFF
NA,NA,TRBJ1-1,TRBV20-1,11,CSASGPTEAFF
NA,NA,TRBJ1-3,TRBV30,12,CAWAPGGNTTYF
NA,TRBD2,TRBJ2-5,TRBV2,16,CASRPRLAGGPGTQYF
once,TRBD1,TRBJ2-3,TRBV29-1,18,CSVEIGTGGPGYTDTQYF
few,NA,TRBJ1-2,TRBV28,13,CASTNGAGYGYTF
NA,NA,TRBJ1-1,TRBV28,14,CASSPTALNTEAFF
NA,NA,TRBJ2-7,TRBV29-1,13,CSVRGGQRYEQYF
once,TRBD2,TRBJ2-3,TRBV5-5,13,CATRGSSTDTQYF
once,TRBD1,TRBJ2-7,TRBV6-6,15,CASSYPGTGSREQYF
NA,NA,TRBJ2-7,TRBV28,12,CASSLKGYEQYF
few,NA,TRBJ1-5,TRBV29-1,13,CSGSEGRYQPQHF
NA,NA,TRBJ1-1,TRBV12-5,12,CASAPPGAEAFF
many,NA,TRBJ1-1,TRBV10-2,17,CASSLIFRDGLSTEAFF